The 21 T cell receptor beta chains presented below share a single source sample, sequenced in a study of T cells in Graves' hyperthyroidism and ophthalmopathy. It was RNA transcripts that yielded the amplified TCR beta CDR3 regions. First-round RT-PCR of the TCR CDR3 relied on the HTBI primer set. TCRdb fed the multiplex PCR reads into MiXCR, producing one record per CDR3 protein. The top ten hold around 8% of the sample, which has 610,000 or so distinct CDR3 sequences, about half seen once. The sample comprised peripheral blood or thyroid tissue (not recorded which). The receptors originated from a woman in her late teens or twenties with Graves' hyperthyroidism.

About this clonotype: This may come from a read error, since a much larger clone is one base off. The chain employs TRBV4-1 and TRBJ1-1; possible D gene TRBD1, 5 bases. CDR1 and CDR2 (germline): MGHRA, YSYEKL. This CDR3 spans 16 amino acids. CDR3 sequence reads: CASSQPRDGTNAEAFF. The CDR3 region has the DNA TGCGCCAGCAGCCAGCCCCGGGACGGAACGAACGCTGAAGCTTTCTTT.

The chain couples TRBV7-2 to TRBJ1-3; D may be TRBD1 (6 bases). The V end lost 2 bases, the J end lost 8 bases, and 16 bases lay between the germline ends. The CDR3 is 15 amino acids. CDR1 SGHTA and CDR2 FQGNSA come from the germline V gene. The CDR3 coding sequence is TGTGCCAGCAGCTTATATTCAGGGGAGGATCACACCATATATTTT. Encoded protein: CASSLYSGEDHTIYF. Filled out from reference TRBV7-2 and TRBJ1-3, the complete variable domain reads GAGVSQSPSNKVTEKGKDVELRCDPISGHTALYWYRQSLGQGLEFLIYFQGNSAPDKSGLPSDRFSAERTGGSVSTLTIQRTQQEDSAVYLCASSLYSGEDHTIYFGEGSWLTVV.

In this sample, this clonotype turned up once. The chain employs TRBV5-1 and TRBJ2-3, with TRBD1 matching over 11 bases. This CDR3 has 15 amino acids. After removal of 4 bases from V and 5 bases from J, the junction contained 6 bases not matched to a gene. Germline V gives CDR1 SGHRS, CDR2 YFSETQ. The CDR3 region is CASSPGQGDLDTQYF. The DNA for the CDR3 is TGCGCCAGCAGCCCGGGACAGGGGGATTTAGATACGCAGTATTTT.

This clonotype was detected many times. This sequence joins TRBV24-1 and TRBJ1-1, with a possible D match to TRBD1 (5 bases). Trimming cost V 4 bases and J 11 bases, with 16 bases left between them. Per germline, CDR1 KGHDR and CDR2 SFDVKD. This CDR3 is 13 amino acids long. This CDR3 reads CATSDNSGHSAFF. CDR3 coding DNA: TGTGCCACCAGTGACAATTCAGGGCATAGTGCTTTCTTT.

This clonotype was found many times. Compared with germline, one end of the junction differs, possibly owing to a read error. V usage is TRBV5-1 and J usage is TRBJ2-2; 7 nucleotides match TRBD2. The CDR3 extends over 15 amino acids. Germline assignment: CDR1 SGHRS and CDR2 YFSETQ. The CDR3 DNA sequence: TGTGCCAGCAGCCTGACTAGCTCGAACACCGGGGAGCTGTTTTTT. Translated, it gives CASSLTSSNTGELFF.

This clonotype was recorded once. The rearrangement joins TRBV25-1 to TRBJ1-2; perhaps TRBD1 as D (5 bases). Per the germline V gene, CDR1 is MGHDK and CDR2 is SYGVNS. V shed 8 bases and J shed 5 bases, with 12 bases lying between them. CDR3 length: 12 residues. The CDR3 loop reads CASLAGGYGYTF. The CDR3, as DNA: TGTGCCAGCTTAGCTGGGGGGTATGGCTACACCTTC.

CDR3: CATSEEAGDGYTF. Here the CDR3 DNA reads TGTGCCACCAGTGAGGAGGCAGGGGATGGCTACACCTTC. The chain combines TRBV24-1 with TRBJ1-2, with D perhaps matching TRBD1 (6 bases). The CDR3 loop spans 13 amino acids. CDR1 is KGHDR and CDR2 is SFDVKD in the germline V gene. V lost 4 bases to trimming and J lost 6 bases, with 11 bases between them.

At least ten counts were recorded for this clonotype. Given a much more abundant clone one base away, this may be a read error. V usage is TRBV19 and J usage is TRBJ1-2; 7 nucleotides agree with TRBD1. CDR3 length equals 14 residues. CDR1 and CDR2 (germline): LNHDA, SQIVND (reference sequence). CDR3 protein: CASSPGQLFYSYTF. The CDR3 region has the DNA TGTGCCAGTAGTCCGGGACAGCTGTTCTATAGCTACACCTTC.

This CDR3 is CASSQTGGSNQPQHF. As DNA, the CDR3 is TGTGCCAGCAGCCAAACAGGGGGAAGCAATCAGCCCCAGCATTTT. The chain joins TRBV19 to TRBJ1-5, with 8 positions matching TRBD1. CDR1 is LNHDA, CDR2 SQIVND, per germline (reference sequence). J was trimmed by 1 base and V by 9 bases; bases with no gene match: 8. CDR3 length: 15 amino acids. The entire variable domain, with the rest obtained from reference TRBV19 and TRBJ1-5, is as follows: DGGITQSPKYLFRKEGQNVTLSCEQNLNHDAMYWYRQDPGQGLRLIYYSQIVNDFQKGDIAEGYSVSREKKESFPLTVTSAQKNPTAFYLCASSQTGGSNQPQHFGDGTRLSIL.

The chain carries TRBV4-2 and TRBJ1-2; D might be TRBD1 (6 bases). Germline V gives CDR1 LGHNA, CDR2 YNFKEQ. Trimming took 3 bases from V and 2 from J, leaving 19 bases between them. This CDR3 spans 17 amino acids. The CDR3 is CASSQLYRDTKNYGYTF. The CDR3 DNA follows: TGTGCCAGCAGCCAGCTTTACCGGGACACGAAAAACTATGGCTACACCTTC.

The gene calls are TRBV20-1 and TRBJ2-3, with 9 nucleotides matching TRBD2. CDR1 DFQATT and CDR2 SNEGSKA come from the germline V gene (reference sequence). The CDR3 totals 17 residues. V shed 5 bases and J 2 bases; nucleotides not matched to a gene: 14. Written as DNA, the CDR3 is TGCAGTGCTCTTTCGGCTAGCGGGATTTTTCTCACAGATACGCAGTATTTT. Translating it yields CSALSASGIFLTDTQYF.

This clonotype was picked up many times. The V call is TRBV19, the J call TRBJ2-5, with 11 bases matching TRBD1. The germline V gene has CDR1 LNHDA and CDR2 SQIVND (reference sequence). The CDR3 is 14 residues long. V trimming: 6 bases; J trimming: 5 bases; junction bases outside the gene matches: 5. CDR3 region: CASSRTGGLETQYF. For the CDR3, the DNA is TGTGCCAGTAGCAGGACAGGGGGCTTGGAGACCCAGTACTTC.

The chain links TRBV6-5 to TRBJ1-1, with D possibly matching TRBD1 (5 bases). Germline V gives CDR1 MNHEY, CDR2 SVGAGI. CDR3 length: 14 amino acids. Trimming left V 0 bases short and J 5 bases short, with 10 bases between. CDR3 DNA sequence: TGTGCCAGCAGTTACTCGTACGCAGGGACTGAAGCTTTCTTT. Residues: CASSYSYAGTEAFF.

The rearrangement links TRBV5-1 to TRBJ2-5; the match to TRBD2 covers 9 bases. The J call could be wrong; TRBJ2-7 is a better fit for the DNA end. The CDR3 totals 15 residues. The germline V gene encodes CDR1 SGHRS and CDR2 YFSETQ. The DNA of the CDR3 is TGCGCCAGCAGCCCCTGGCTAGCGGGAACCTACGAGCAGTACTTC. Its protein is CASSPWLAGTYEQYF.

This clonotype showed up many times. This chain links TRBV24-1 with TRBJ1-5, with TRBD1 matching 8 bases. Per germline, CDR1 KGHDR and CDR2 SFDVKD. V lost 5 bases, J lost 3 bases, and 8 bases stayed unmatched. The CDR3 loop spans 16 amino acids. CDR3 residues: CATSATGETSNQPQHF. The DNA for the CDR3 is TGTGCCACCAGTGCGACAGGGGAAACCTCCAATCAGCCCCAGCATTTT.

The chain is built from TRBV12-3 or TRBV12-4 and TRBJ2-7; no clear D. V was shortened by 4 bases and J by 8 bases, with 21 bases between the two germline ends. The CDR3 is made up of 15 amino acids. The CDR3 DNA sequence: TGTGCCAGCAGTTACAGTGATAGCAATCAGCCCCAGCAGTACTTC. Amino acids: CASSYSDSNQPQQYF.

Concerning this clonotype: The junction shows a germline mismatch at one end, possibly a read error. The chain is built from TRBV12-3 or TRBV12-4 and TRBJ1-6; TRBD1 matches 12 bases. The CDR3 length is 21 residues. The CDR3: CAGRPGTGGEAKSSYNSPLHF. The CDR3 coding sequence is TGTGCCGGCAGACCCGGGACAGGGGGCGAAGCTAAAAGCTCCTATAATTCACCCCTCCACTTT.

On this clonotype itself: The CDR3 does not close with the conserved phenylalanine or tryptophan, likely indicating a read error. The chain recombines TRBV19 with TRBJ2-1, with TRBD1 matching 9 bases. Germline CDR1 and CDR2: LNHDA and SQIVND (reference sequence). The CDR3 loop spans 14 amino acids. Trimming took 7 bases from V and 2 from J; bases not matched to a gene: 3. In DNA, the CDR3 is TGTGCCAGTAACACAGGGGGCACCTACAATGAGCAGTTCCTC. Translation: CASNTGGTYNEQFL.

The chain is built from TRBV29-1 and TRBJ1-2; 9 bases align to TRBD1. V was clipped by 4 bases and J by 1 base; unmatched bases: 7. The CDR3 spans 15 residues. Germline V gives CDR1 SQVTM, CDR2 ANQGSEA. The CDR3 sequence is CSVAPQGAHNYGYTF. The DNA for the CDR3 is TGCAGCGTTGCCCCACAGGGGGCCCATAACTATGGCTACACCTTC.

This clonotype was recorded many times. V usage is TRBV4-1 and J usage is TRBJ2-7; 8 bases match TRBD2. V lost 5 bases and J lost 6; bases outside the gene matches: 12. This CDR3 is built from 15 residues. Germline values: CDR1 MGHRA, CDR2 YSYEKL. The CDR3: CASSYAGTSQSEQYF. CDR3 nucleotide sequence: TGCGCCAGCAGCTATGCCGGGACTAGTCAAAGCGAGCAGTACTTC.

This clonotype was seen repeatedly, ten times or more. This sequence joins TRBV5-6 and TRBJ2-7; D unclear. V dropped 0 bases and J dropped 2 bases, with 18 bases sitting between them. Germline loops: CDR1 SGHDT, CDR2 YYEEEE. The length of the CDR3 is 17 residues. CDR3 residues: CASSLDAFGPEPYEQYF. CDR3 sequence (DNA): TGTGCCAGCAGCTTGGACGCCTTTGGTCCCGAACCCTACGAGCAGTACTTC. The whole variable domain, filled in from reference TRBV5-6 and TRBJ2-7, reads DAGVTQSPTHLIKTRGQQVTLRCSPKSGHDTVSWYQQALGQGPQFIFQYYEEEERQRGNFPDRFSGHQFPNYSSELNVNALLLGDSALYLCASSLDAFGPEPYEQYFGPGTRLTVT.